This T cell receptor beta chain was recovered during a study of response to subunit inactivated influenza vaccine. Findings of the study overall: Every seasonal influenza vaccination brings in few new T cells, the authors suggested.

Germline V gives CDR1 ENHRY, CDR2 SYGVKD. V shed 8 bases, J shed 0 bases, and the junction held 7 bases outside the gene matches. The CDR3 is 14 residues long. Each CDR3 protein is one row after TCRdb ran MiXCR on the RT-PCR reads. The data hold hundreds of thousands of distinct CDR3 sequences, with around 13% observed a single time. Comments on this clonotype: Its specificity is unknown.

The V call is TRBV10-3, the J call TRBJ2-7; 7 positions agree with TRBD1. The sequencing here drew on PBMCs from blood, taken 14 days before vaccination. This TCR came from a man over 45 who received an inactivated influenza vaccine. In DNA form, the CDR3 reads TGTGCCATCCGGCAGGGGGTCACCTCCTACGAGCAGTACTTC. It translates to CAIRQGVTSYEQYF.